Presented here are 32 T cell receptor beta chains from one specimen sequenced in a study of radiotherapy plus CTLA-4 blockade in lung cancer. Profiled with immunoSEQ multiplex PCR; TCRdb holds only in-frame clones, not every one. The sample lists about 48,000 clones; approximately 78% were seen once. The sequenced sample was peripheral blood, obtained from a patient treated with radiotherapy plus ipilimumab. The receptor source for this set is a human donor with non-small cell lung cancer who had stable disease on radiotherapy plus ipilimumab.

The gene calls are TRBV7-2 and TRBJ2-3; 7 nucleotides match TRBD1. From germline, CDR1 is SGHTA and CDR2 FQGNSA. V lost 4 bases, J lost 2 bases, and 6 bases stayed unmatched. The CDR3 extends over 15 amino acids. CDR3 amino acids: CASSSHRGHTDTQYF. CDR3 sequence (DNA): TGTGCCAGCAGCTCCCACAGGGGTCACACAGATACGCAGTATTTT.

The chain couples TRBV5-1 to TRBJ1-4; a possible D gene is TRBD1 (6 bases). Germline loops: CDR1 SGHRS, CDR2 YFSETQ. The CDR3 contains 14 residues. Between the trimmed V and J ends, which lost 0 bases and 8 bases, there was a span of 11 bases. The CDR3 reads CASSLGGGDEKLFF. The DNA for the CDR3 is TGCGCCAGCAGCTTGGGGGGGGGCGACGAAAAACTGTTTTTT.

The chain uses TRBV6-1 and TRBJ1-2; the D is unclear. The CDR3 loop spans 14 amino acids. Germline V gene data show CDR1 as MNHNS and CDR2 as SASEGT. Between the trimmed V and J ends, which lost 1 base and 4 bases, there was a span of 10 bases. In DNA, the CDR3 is TGTGCCAGCAGTGAAGGGTACAGCCCCTATGGCTACACCTTC. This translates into CASSEGYSPYGYTF.

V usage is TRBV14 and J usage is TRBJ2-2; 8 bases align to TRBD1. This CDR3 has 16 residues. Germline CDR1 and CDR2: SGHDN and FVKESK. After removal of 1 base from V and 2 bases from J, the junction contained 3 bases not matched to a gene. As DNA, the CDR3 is TGTGCCAGCAGCCAAGTCAGGGGGCGCAACACCGGGGAGCTGTTTTTT. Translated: CASSQVRGRNTGELFF.

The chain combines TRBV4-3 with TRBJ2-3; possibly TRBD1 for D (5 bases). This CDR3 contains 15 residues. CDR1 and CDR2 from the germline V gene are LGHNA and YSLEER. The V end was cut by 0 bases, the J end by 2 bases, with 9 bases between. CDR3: CASSQDPGFTDTQYF. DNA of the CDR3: TGCGCCAGCAGCCAAGATCCAGGGTTCACAGATACGCAGTATTTT.

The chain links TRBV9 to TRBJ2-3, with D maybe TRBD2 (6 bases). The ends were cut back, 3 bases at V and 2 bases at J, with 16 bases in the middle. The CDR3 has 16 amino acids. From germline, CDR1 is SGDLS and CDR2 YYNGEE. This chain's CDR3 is CASSANPSDATDTQYF. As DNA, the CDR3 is TGTGCCAGCAGCGCTAACCCTAGCGACGCCACAGATACGCAGTATTTT.

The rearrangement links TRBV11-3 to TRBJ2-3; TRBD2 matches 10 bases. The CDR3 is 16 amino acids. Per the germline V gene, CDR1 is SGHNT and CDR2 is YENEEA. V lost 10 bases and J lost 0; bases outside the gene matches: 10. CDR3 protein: CATSTSGTPSTDTQYF. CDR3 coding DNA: TGTGCCACCTCCACTAGCGGGACTCCTAGCACAGATACGCAGTATTTT.

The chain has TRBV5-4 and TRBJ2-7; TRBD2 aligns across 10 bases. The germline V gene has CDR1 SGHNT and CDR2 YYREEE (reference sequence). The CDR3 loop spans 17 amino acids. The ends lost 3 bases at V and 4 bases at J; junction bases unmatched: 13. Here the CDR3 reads CASSSVAPSGSRYEQYF. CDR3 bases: TGTGCCAGCAGCTCCGTCGCCCCTAGCGGGAGTAGGTACGAGCAGTACTTC.

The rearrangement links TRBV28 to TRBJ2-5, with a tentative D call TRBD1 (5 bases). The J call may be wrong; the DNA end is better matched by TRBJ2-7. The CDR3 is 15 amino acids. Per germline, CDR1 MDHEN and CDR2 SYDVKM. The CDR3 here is CASSLWGRRKYEQYF. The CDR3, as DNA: TGTGCCAGCAGTTTATGGGGGCGACGCAAGTACGAGCAGTACTTC.

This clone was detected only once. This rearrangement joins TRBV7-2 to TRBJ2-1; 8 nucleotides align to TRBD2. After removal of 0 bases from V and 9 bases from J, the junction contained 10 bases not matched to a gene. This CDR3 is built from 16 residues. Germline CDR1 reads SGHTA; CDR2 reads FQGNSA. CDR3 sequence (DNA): TGTGCCAGCAGCTTAGCGGCCGGGAGGGCCCACGGTGAGCAGTTCTTC. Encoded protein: CASSLAAGRAHGEQFF.

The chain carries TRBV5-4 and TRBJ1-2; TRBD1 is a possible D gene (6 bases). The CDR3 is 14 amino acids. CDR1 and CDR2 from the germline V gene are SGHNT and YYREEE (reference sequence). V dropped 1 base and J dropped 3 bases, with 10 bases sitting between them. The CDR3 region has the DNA TGTGCCAGCAGCTTGACAGGGCTGGACTATGGCTACACCTTC. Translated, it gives CASSLTGLDYGYTF.

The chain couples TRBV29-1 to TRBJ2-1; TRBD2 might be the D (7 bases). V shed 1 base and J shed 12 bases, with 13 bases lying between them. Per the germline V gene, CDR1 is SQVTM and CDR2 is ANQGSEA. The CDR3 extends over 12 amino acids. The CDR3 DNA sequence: TGCAGCGTTGAAGGGGGGGGGCTTGGGCAGTTCTTC. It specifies CSVEGGGLGQFF.

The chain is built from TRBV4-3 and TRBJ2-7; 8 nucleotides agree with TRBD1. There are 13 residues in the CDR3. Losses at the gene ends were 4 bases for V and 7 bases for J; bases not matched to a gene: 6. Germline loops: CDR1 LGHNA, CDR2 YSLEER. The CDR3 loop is CASSLDRVGEQYF. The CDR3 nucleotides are TGCGCCAGCAGCCTGGACAGGGTAGGGGAGCAGTACTTC.

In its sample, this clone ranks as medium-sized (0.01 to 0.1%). The CDR3 sequence is CASSNRKRAKVHAGELFF. The DNA of the CDR3 is TGTGCCAGCAGCAACCGGAAGAGGGCCAAAGTTCACGCCGGGGAGCTGTTTTTT. The chain employs TRBV2 and TRBJ2-2; tentative D call: TRBD2 (5 bases). Per germline, CDR1 SNHLY and CDR2 FYNNEI. There are 18 residues in the CDR3. Trimming pared 6 bases from V and 6 bases from J, leaving 26 bases between.

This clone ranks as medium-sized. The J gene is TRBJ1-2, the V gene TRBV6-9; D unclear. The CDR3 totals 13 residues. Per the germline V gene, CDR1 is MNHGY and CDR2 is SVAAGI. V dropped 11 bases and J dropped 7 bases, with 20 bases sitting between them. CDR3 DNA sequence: TGTGCCGGGCCCTCCGGTCCTTTCGCTGGCTACACCTTC. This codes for CAGPSGPFAGYTF.

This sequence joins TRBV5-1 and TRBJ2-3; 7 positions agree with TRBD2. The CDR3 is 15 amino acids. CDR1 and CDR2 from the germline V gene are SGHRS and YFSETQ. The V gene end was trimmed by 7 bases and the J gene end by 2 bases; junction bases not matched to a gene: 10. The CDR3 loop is CASGLAGVSTDTQYF. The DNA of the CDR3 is TGCGCCAGCGGGCTGGCGGGAGTCTCCACAGATACGCAGTATTTT.

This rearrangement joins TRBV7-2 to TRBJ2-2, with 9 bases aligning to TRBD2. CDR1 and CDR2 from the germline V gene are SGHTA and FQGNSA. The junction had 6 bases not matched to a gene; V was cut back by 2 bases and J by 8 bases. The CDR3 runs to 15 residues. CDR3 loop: CASSLLAGGPGELFF. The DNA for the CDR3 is TGTGCCAGCAGCTTACTCGCGGGAGGGCCGGGGGAGCTGTTTTTT.

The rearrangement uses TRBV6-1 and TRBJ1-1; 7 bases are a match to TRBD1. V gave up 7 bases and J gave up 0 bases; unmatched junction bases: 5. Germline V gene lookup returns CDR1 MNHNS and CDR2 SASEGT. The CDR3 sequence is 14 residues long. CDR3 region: CASTTGDLNTEAFF. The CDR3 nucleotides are TGTGCCAGCACCACAGGGGACCTGAACACTGAAGCTTTCTTT.

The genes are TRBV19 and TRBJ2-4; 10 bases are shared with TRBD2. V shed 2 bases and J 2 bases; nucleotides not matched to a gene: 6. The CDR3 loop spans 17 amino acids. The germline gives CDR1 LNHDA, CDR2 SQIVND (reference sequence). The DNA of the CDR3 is TGTGCCAGTAGTATACGGGCTAGCGGGAGTTCCAAAAACATTCAGTACTTC. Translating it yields CASSIRASGSSKNIQYF.

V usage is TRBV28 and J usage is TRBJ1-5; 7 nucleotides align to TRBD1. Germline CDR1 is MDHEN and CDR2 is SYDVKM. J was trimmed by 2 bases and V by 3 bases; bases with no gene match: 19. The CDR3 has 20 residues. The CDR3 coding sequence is TGTGCCAGCAGTTTTTTCTCCCTAGCACAGGGGCGCTTGGGCAATCAGCCCCAGCATTTT. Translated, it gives CASSFFSLAQGRLGNQPQHF.

CDR3 sequence: CASSLRGAAGGPNNEQFF. Written as DNA, the CDR3 is TGCGCCAGCAGCCTCCGAGGGGCAGCGGGAGGGCCGAACAATGAGCAGTTCTTC. The chain links TRBV4-3 to TRBJ2-1; TRBD2 matches 10 bases. This CDR3 contains 18 residues. With V trimmed by 4 bases and J by 5 bases, 14 bases remained unmatched. Germline lookup yields CDR1 LGHNA and CDR2 YSLEER.

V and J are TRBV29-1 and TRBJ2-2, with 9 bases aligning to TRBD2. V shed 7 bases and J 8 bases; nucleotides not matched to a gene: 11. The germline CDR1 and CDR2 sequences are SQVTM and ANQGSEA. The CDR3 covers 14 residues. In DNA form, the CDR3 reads TGCAGCGCCCTCTTAGCGGGAGTTTCGGGGGAGCTGTTTTTT. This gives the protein CSALLAGVSGELFF.

The CDR3 DNA sequence: TGTGCCAGCAGTGCCCGACCGGGACTAGCGGGAGCCACAGATACGCAGTATTTT. Its translation: CASSARPGLAGATDTQYF. The chain joins TRBV27 to TRBJ2-3; the match to TRBD2 covers 14 bases. The trim removed 5 bases at V and 2 bases at J, leaving 9 bases unmatched. Per germline, CDR1 MNHEY and CDR2 SMNVEV (reference sequence). This CDR3 comprises 18 residues.

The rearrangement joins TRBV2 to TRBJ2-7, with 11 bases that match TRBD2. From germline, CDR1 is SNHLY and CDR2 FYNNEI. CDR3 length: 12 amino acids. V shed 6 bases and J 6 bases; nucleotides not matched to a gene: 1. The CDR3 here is CASRTSGAEQYF. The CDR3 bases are TGTGCCAGCAGGACTAGCGGGGCCGAGCAGTACTTC.

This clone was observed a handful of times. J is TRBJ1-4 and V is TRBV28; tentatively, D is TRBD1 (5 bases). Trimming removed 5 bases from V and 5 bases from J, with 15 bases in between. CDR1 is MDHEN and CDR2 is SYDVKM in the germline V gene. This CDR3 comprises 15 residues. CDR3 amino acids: CASSPTGGENEKLFF. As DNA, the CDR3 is TGTGCCAGCAGTCCCACCGGGGGGGAAAATGAAAAACTGTTTTTT.

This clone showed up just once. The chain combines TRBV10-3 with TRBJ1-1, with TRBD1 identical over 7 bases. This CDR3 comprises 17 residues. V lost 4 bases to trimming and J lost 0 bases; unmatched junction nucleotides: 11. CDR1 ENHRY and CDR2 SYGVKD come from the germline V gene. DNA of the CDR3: TGTGCCATCAGTGGACGGGACAGAGTTATCATGAACACTGAAGCTTTCTTT. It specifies CAISGRDRVIMNTEAFF.

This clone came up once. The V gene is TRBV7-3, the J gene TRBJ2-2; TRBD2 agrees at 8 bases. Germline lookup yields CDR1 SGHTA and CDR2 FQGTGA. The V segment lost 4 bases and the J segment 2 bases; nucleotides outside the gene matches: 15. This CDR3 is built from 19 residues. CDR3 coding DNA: TGTGCCAGCAGCTATGCGGGGGGACTCCAAGGGTTTAACACCGGGGAGCTGTTTTTT. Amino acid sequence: CASSYAGGLQGFNTGELFF.

CDR3 sequence reads: CASSPQTSGRAGETQYF. The CDR3 DNA follows: TGTGCCAGCAGTCCTCAGACTAGCGGGAGGGCCGGCGAGACCCAGTACTTC. The chain is built from TRBV28 and TRBJ2-5; 14 nucleotides match TRBD2. The CDR3 length is 17 residues. Per the germline V gene, CDR1 is MDHEN and CDR2 is SYDVKM. The junction had 10 bases not matched to a gene; V was cut back by 5 bases and J by 5 bases.

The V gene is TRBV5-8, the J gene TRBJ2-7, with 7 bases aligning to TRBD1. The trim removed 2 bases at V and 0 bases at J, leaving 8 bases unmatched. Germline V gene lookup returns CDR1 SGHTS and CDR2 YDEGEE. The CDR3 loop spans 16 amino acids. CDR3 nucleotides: TGTGCCAGCAGCTTAGGACAGGTTCCCGACTCCTACGAGCAGTACTTC. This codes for CASSLGQVPDSYEQYF.

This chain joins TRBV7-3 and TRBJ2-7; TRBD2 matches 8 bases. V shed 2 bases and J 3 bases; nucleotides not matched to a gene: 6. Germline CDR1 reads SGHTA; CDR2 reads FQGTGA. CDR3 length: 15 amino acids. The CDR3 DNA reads TGTGCCAGCAGCTTAGGGGCGGGAGGCAACTACGAGCAGTACTTC. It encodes CASSLGAGGNYEQYF.

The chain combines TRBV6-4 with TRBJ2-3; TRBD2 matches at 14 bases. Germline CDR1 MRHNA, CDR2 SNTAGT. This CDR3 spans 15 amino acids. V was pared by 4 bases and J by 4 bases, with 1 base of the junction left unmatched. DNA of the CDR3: TGTGCCAGCAGTGGACTAGCGGGAGGGCCAGATACGCAGTATTTT. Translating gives CASSGLAGGPDTQYF.

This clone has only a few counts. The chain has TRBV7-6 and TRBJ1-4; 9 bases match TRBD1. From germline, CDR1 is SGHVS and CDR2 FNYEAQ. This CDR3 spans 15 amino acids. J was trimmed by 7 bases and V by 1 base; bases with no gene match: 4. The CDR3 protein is CASSLGTGASEKLFF. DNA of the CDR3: TGTGCCAGCAGCTTAGGGACAGGGGCAAGTGAAAAACTGTTTTTT.